What follows is one T cell receptor beta chain and its context. Antigen unknown. This sample was included in a study of cytomegalovirus exposure and HLA in healthy donors. Study-wide results and limits: What a later analysis showed was that several of the most significant clusters appeared linked to common viral pathogens. The HLA-A and HLA-B alleles of most subjects were reportedly predicted accurately from TCR beta sequences.

V dropped 5 bases and J dropped 4 bases, with 9 bases sitting between them. Germline loops: CDR1 PRHDT, CDR2 FYEKMQ (reference sequence). CDR3 length: 12 amino acids. It was with 60 Vbeta and 13 Jbeta primers that the PCR ran. Per the original data handling: A follow-up analysis tallied approximately 85 million unique TCR beta chains, roughly 11 million shared. Profiled with immunoSEQ multiplex PCR; TCRdb holds only in-frame clones, not every one. V and J calls plus clone size are reproduced from that table; the DNA served to infer D and trimming. The table records around 150,000 clones, roughly 80% of them present only once.

The TCR originated in a man aged 25 to 40 in good health and CMV-seropositive. The chain has TRBV13 and TRBJ2-7; D ambiguous. The source material was PBMCs. CDR3 protein: CASSISGYEQYF. In DNA, the CDR3 is TGTGCCAGCAGCATTTCCGGGTACGAGCAGTACTTC.